Here is one TCR beta chain with its context. Germline is not matched at one junction end, which may reflect a read error. Produced via immunoSEQ multiplex PCR; TCRdb's table is partial and in-frame only. Of about 16,000 clones listed, 85% to 90% are singletons. The entry originates in a study of blood T cell repertoires in COVID-19. On the study more broadly: There were acute and convalescent COVID-19 samples, and they came from the United States, Italy and Spain.

CDR1 is MNHEY, CDR2 SMNVEV, per germline (reference sequence). This CDR3 spans 16 amino acids. The origin of this receptor is a human donor with active COVID-19. The donor label of this sample is uncertain. V usage is TRBV27 and J usage is TRBJ2-2; D may be TRBD1 (6 bases). The sequencing sample was made of peripheral blood. As DNA, the CDR3 is TGTGCCAGCAGTCTATCAATGACAGGGAACACCGGGGAGCTGTTTTTT. Amino acid sequence: CASSLSMTGNTGELFF.